Listed below are T cell receptor beta chains from one sample, sequenced in a study of early T cells in non-severe SARS-CoV-2 infection. MiXCR, run by TCRdb on the 5' RACE reads, gives a single entry per CDR3 protein. The table lists roughly 18,000 distinct CDR3 sequences, approximately 6.2% of them singletons. Sequencing was carried out using whole blood. These receptors all come from an adult who was a healthcare worker with PCR-confirmed SARS-CoV-2 infection or an uninfected control (not recorded which). Each CDR3 is given without its conserved first and last residue.

CDR3aa: ASSELQGTPLH
j_gene: TRBJ1-6
v_gene: TRBV2
len: 11

CDR3aa: SARAPGLAGTRYEQY
j_gene: TRBJ2-7
v_gene: TRBV20-1
len: 15

CDR3aa: ASKRRAGTNEKLF
j_gene: TRBJ1-4
v_gene: TRBV28
len: 13

CDR3aa: SATARETQY
j_gene: TRBJ2-5
v_gene: TRBV20-1
len: 9

CDR3aa: SARQEISPLH
j_gene: TRBJ1-6
v_gene: TRBV20-1
len: 10

CDR3aa: ASSLRRDTQY
j_gene: TRBJ2-3
v_gene: TRBV7-2
len: 10

CDR3aa: AWSVGTGIRQPQH
j_gene: TRBJ1-5
v_gene: TRBV30
len: 13

CDR3aa: ASSSVGRADTQY
j_gene: TRBJ2-3
v_gene: TRBV6-5
len: 12

CDR3aa: ASSLGFSGYEQY
j_gene: TRBJ2-7
v_gene: TRBV5-4
len: 12

CDR3aa: ASSTGLAGEVDEQY
j_gene: TRBJ2-7
v_gene: TRBV5-1
len: 14

CDR3aa: ASSLGQGNYGYT
j_gene: TRBJ1-2
v_gene: TRBV5-1
len: 12

CDR3aa: ASSPTSGRAYNEQF
j_gene: TRBJ2-1
v_gene: TRBV7-9
len: 14

CDR3aa: ASSDGRDTGELF
j_gene: TRBJ2-2
v_gene: TRBV6-4
len: 12

CDR3aa: SGGLGNRDTEAF
j_gene: TRBJ1-1
v_gene: TRBV29-1
len: 12

CDR3aa: ASSQDSPSPTGANVLT
j_gene: TRBJ2-6
v_gene: TRBV4-1
len: 16

CDR3aa: ASSLIGLASYNEQF
j_gene: TRBJ2-1
v_gene: TRBV12-3/TRBV12-4
len: 14

CDR3aa: ASLGVGWAGELF
j_gene: TRBJ2-2
v_gene: TRBV6-1
len: 12

CDR3aa: SARVFVTDTQY
j_gene: TRBJ2-3
v_gene: TRBV20-1
len: 11

CDR3aa: ASSEPGLAGGFEQY
j_gene: TRBJ2-7
v_gene: TRBV6-1
len: 14

CDR3aa: ASSPETGTSGYNEQF
j_gene: TRBJ2-1
v_gene: TRBV4-2
len: 15

CDR3aa: ASISKRNEQF
j_gene: TRBJ2-1
v_gene: TRBV21-1
len: 10

CDR3aa: SARVRTPPYEQY
j_gene: TRBJ2-7
v_gene: TRBV20-1
len: 12

CDR3aa: SARAGSTPNEQF
j_gene: TRBJ2-1
v_gene: TRBV20-1
len: 12

CDR3aa: ASSLDREGYLTAQY
j_gene: TRBJ2-5
v_gene: TRBV11-2
len: 14

CDR3aa: ASCQDLSGANVLT
j_gene: TRBJ2-6
v_gene: TRBV3-1
len: 13

CDR3aa: ASSSPQLAGARSEQF
j_gene: TRBJ2-1
v_gene: TRBV28
len: 15

CDR3aa: ASSASQGIGELF
j_gene: TRBJ2-2
v_gene: TRBV7-9
len: 12

CDR3aa: ASSNIYEQY
j_gene: TRBJ2-7
v_gene: TRBV28
len: 9